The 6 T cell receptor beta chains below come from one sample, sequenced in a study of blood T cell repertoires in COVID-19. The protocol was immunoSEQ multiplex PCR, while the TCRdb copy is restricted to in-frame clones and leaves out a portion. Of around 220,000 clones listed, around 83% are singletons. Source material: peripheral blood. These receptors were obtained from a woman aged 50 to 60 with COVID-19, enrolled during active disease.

The CDR3 coding sequence is TGTGCCAGCGGGACAGGGGGCGCAGGTCCCCTCCACTTT. This sequence encodes CASGTGGAGPLHF. The chain links TRBV6-5 to TRBJ1-6; 12 bases align to TRBD1. V lost 8 bases to trimming and J lost 13 bases; unmatched junction nucleotides: 6. Germline CDR1 MNHEY, CDR2 SVGAGI. The CDR3 is 13 amino acids.

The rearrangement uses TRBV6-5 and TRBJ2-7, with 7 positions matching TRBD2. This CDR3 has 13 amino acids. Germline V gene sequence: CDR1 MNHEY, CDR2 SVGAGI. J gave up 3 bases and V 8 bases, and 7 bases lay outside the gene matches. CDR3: CASGGAGSYEQYF. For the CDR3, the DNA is TGTGCCAGCGGGGGAGCGGGGAGCTACGAGCAGTACTTC.

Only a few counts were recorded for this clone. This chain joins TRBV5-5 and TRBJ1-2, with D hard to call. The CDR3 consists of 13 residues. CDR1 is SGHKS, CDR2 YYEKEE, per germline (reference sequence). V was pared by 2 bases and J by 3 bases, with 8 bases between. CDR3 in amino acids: CASSLGLDYGYTF. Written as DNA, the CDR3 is TGTGCCAGCAGCTTAGGCCTAGACTATGGCTACACCTTC.

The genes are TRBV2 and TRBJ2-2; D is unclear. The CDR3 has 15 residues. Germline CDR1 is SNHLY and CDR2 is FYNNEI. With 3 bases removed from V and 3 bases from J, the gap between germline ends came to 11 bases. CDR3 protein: CASSDALVDTGELFF. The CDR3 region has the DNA TGTGCCAGCAGTGATGCTCTAGTTGACACCGGGGAGCTGTTTTTT.

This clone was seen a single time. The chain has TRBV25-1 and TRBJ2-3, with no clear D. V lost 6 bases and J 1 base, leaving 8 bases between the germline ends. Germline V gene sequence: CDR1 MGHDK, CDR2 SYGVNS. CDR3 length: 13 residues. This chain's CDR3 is CASREPGTDTQYF. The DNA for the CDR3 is TGTGCCAGCAGGGAACCTGGCACAGATACGCAGTATTTT.

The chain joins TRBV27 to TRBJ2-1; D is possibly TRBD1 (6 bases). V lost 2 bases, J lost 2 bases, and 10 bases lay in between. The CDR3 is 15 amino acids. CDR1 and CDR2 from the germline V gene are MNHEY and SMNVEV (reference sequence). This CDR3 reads CASSLGGPTYNEQFF. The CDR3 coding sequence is TGTGCCAGCAGTTTAGGGGGCCCTACCTACAATGAGCAGTTCTTC.